This entry describes one TCR beta chain. This record belongs to a study of PD-L1 blockade in urothelial cancer. Study-wide background: Blood was evaluated 3 weeks (second dose) and 6 weeks after therapy began. When blood samples were assessed, the median T cell count was some 130,000.

CDR3 length equals 13 residues. The germline V gene has CDR1 SQVTM and CDR2 ANQGSEA. V shed 3 bases and J shed 2 bases, with 11 bases lying between them. Into every PCR, synthetic TCR analog templates were spiked. The protocol was immunoSEQ multiplex PCR, while the TCRdb copy is restricted to in-frame clones and leaves out a portion. Among 33,000 or so clones, about four fifths were seen once, and the ten largest hold around 3.4%. The sequences come from PBMCs, collected around atezolizumab (anti-PD-L1) treatment. The receptor was derived from a man between 65 and 79 years old with urothelial cancer. V is TRBV29-1 and J is TRBJ2-7; D is perhaps TRBD2 (5 bases). The CDR3 loop reads CSVDGEFPYEQYF. The DNA for the CDR3 is TGCAGCGTTGATGGGGAGTTCCCCTACGAGCAGTACTTC.